This T cell receptor beta chain was identified in a study of shared clonotypes between healthy human individuals. Study findings and constraints: Represented genetic and exposure-history diversity was restricted by having few donors.

In the case of this clone: Its antigen is currently unknown.

The assay was immunoSEQ multiplex PCR, and TCRdb's table has in-frame clones only and misses some. The sample shows 2.3 million or so clones, 93% of them seen only once. Germline assignment: CDR1 SGHRS and CDR2 YFSETQ. The CDR3 runs 14 residues. The junction had 10 bases not matched to a gene; V was cut back by 8 bases and J by 6 bases. The sequencing input was naive CD4+ T cells from PBMCs. The subset was: CD45RA+ positively selected. This chain joins TRBV5-1 and TRBJ2-3, with 9 nucleotides matching TRBD2. This clonotype originated in a man younger than 35 in good health. Some clones in this sample may be carry-over from other donors' samples. The CDR3 spells CASTRGGGDDTQYF. CDR3 in DNA: TGCGCCAGTACCCGCGGGGGGGGTGATGATACGCAGTATTTT.